The text below deals with one T cell receptor (beta chain). The sample comes from a study of T cell changes during pregnancy in multiple sclerosis. The CDR3 length is 16 residues. Germline V lookup: CDR1 LNHDA, CDR2 SQIVND (reference sequence). V gave up 5 bases and J gave up 4 bases; unmatched junction bases: 11. Here immunoSEQ multiplex PCR was the method, and the copy in TCRdb shows in-frame clones only, minus some. The sample lists 40,000 to 50,000 clones; 89% were seen once. The sequencing here drew on CD4+ T cells from peripheral blood mononuclear cells, taken in the first trimester of pregnancy. The receptor was isolated from a female donor with multiple sclerosis, enrolled in a pregnancy study. The rearrangement uses TRBV19 and TRBJ1-5; 7 nucleotides align to TRBD1. In DNA form, the CDR3 reads TGTGCCAGTAGTCCAACCCCGGGACAGCGAAATCAGCCCCAGCATTTT. It is translated as CASSPTPGQRNQPQHF.